Detailed here is one T cell receptor beta chain. The target antigen is unknown. The CDR3 sequence is 14 residues long. Germline V gene sequence: CDR1 SNHLY, CDR2 FYNNEI. V lost 4 bases to trimming and J lost 6 bases; unmatched junction nucleotides: 5. The data are from a study of cytomegalovirus exposure and HLA in healthy donors. Study-level results: A later analysis reportedly identified an Asian-associated ancestry cluster as carrying fewer N-insertions than the approximately 670-donor mean. In a later analysis, CMV-associated beta chains were mostly HLA-associated, it appeared. In an earlier analysis, in some 540 donors, most V segments appeared productive either ~87% or ~30% of the time. When analyzed later, a missense DCLRE1C variant was found to be linked to TCR beta V- and J-gene trimming.

The primer mix had 60 Vbeta and 13 Jbeta primers. The method was immunoSEQ multiplex PCR; TCRdb's version includes in-frame clones alone and lacks a portion of them. Altogether 110,000 to 150,000 clones are present, around 70% being singletons, with the ten largest covering roughly 2%. The clonotype was recovered from a woman aged 55-70 years in good health and CMV-seropositive. Sequenced sample: PBMCs. This sequence joins TRBV2 and TRBJ2-7; 11 bases match TRBD1. The CDR3 nucleotides are TGTGCCAGCAGTGCTTCCGGGACAGGGGGCGAGCAGTACTTC. It specifies CASSASGTGGEQYF. Full variable domain (rest looked up from reference TRBV2 and TRBJ2-7): EPEVTQTPSHQVTQMGQEVILRCVPISNHLYFYWYRQILGQKVEFLVSFYNNEISEKSEIFDDQFSVERPDGSNFTLKIRSTKLEDSAMYFCASSASGTGGEQYFGPGTRLTVT.